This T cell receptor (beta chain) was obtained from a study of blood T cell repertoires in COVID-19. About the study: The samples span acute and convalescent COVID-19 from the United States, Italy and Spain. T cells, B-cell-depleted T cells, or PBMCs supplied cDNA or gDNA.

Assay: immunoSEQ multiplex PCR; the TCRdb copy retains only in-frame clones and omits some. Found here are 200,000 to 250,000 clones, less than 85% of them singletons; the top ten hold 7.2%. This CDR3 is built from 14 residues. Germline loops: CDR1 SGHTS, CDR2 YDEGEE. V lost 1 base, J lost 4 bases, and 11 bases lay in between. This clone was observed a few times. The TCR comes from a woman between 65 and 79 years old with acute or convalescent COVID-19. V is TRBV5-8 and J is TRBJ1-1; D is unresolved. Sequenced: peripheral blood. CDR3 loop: CASSLLQVVTEAFF. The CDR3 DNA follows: TGTGCCAGCAGCTTGTTGCAGGTAGTCACTGAAGCTTTCTTT. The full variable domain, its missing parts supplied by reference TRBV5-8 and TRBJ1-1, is EAGVTQSPTHLIKTRGQQATLRCSPISGHTSVYWYQQALGLGLQFLLWYDEGEERNRGNFPPRFSGRQFPNYSSELNVNALELEDSALYLCASSLLQVVTEAFFGQGTRLTVV.